One sample yielded the 17 T cell receptor beta chains listed below, sequenced in a study of Graves' ophthalmopathy and Graves' hyperthyroidism. Amplification from RNA transcripts yielded the TCR beta CDR3 regions. HTBI primers primed a first-round RT-PCR, and a second-round multiplex PCR followed. TCRdb itself ran the multiplex PCR reads through MiXCR, one entry per CDR3 protein. The data hold roughly 600,000 distinct CDR3 sequences, with under 45% observed a single time. The specimen sequenced was peripheral blood or thyroid tissue (not recorded which). Receptors were obtained from an adult man with Graves' hyperthyroidism.

V and J are TRBV10-1 and TRBJ2-5, with D unresolved. Trimming removed 0 bases at V and 1 base at J, with 0 bases between. CDR1 and CDR2 from the germline V gene are WNHNN and SYGVQD (reference sequence). CDR3 length: 12 residues. The CDR3 sequence: CASSESQETQYF. The CDR3 coding sequence is TGCGCCAGCAGTGAGTCCCAAGAGACCCAGTACTTC.

Notes on this clonotype: One base away lies a much larger clone, so this may be a sequencing read error. The rearrangement links TRBV3-1 to TRBJ2-5; no clear D gene. The V end lost 1 base, the J end lost 9 bases, and 9 bases lay between the germline ends. CDR1 and CDR2 from the germline V gene are LGHDT and YNNKEL (reference sequence). This CDR3 is 12 amino acids long. The CDR3 DNA reads as TGTGCCAGCAGCCAAGTTGATGAGGCCCAGTACTTC. Translating it yields CASSQVDEAQYF.

Concerning this clonotype itself: This sequence may be a read error, since a much larger clone differs from it by one base. J is TRBJ1-1 and V is TRBV7-6; 7 bases match TRBD1. Germline CDR1 and CDR2: SGHVS and FNYEAQ. The CDR3 has 14 amino acids. Written as DNA, the CDR3 is TGTACCAGCAGCACGGGACAGAGGAACACTGAAGCTTTCTTT. Its translation: CTSSTGQRNTEAFF.

This clonotype was observed a handful of times. This rearrangement joins TRBV6-2 or TRBV6-3 to TRBJ2-7, with TRBD2 matching over 10 bases. J lost 6 bases, V lost 4 bases, and 6 bases had no gene match. CDR1 is MNHEY, CDR2 SVGEGT, per germline. The CDR3 spans 14 residues. For the CDR3, the DNA is TGTGCCAGCAGTTCGAACAGCGGGAGGGGCGAGCAGTACTTC. Translating gives CASSSNSGRGEQYF.

On this clonotype: A read error may be the cause here, since a much bigger clone is one base away. J is TRBJ1-1 and V is TRBV14; D is unresolved. Germline values: CDR1 SGHDN, CDR2 FVKESK. The CDR3 runs 12 residues. The chain's CDR3 is CASSQVPTEASF. The CDR3 DNA follows: TGTGCCAGCAGCCAAGTACCCACTGAAGCTTCCTTT.

The V call is TRBV7-9, the J call TRBJ2-1; 14 bases are a match to TRBD2. Germline values: CDR1 SEHNR, CDR2 FQNEAQ (reference sequence). The CDR3 is made up of 15 amino acids. Unmatched junction bases numbered 3, after V lost 3 bases and J lost 8 bases. CDR3 nucleotide sequence: TGTGCCAGCAGCTTCGGGACTAGCGGGAGCGATGAGCAGTTCTTC. The encoded protein is CASSFGTSGSDEQFF.

The table lists this clonotype with many counts. The V and J genes are TRBV5-6 and TRBJ2-5; 7 positions match TRBD1. The CDR3 is made up of 16 amino acids. V dropped 5 bases and J dropped 0; count of bases not matched to a gene: 10. The germline V gene encodes CDR1 SGHDT and CDR2 YYEEEE. CDR3 DNA sequence: TGTGCCAGCAGTACAGGGGACGTCCTGTACCAAGAGACCCAGTACTTC. Its protein product is CASSTGDVLYQETQYF.

This clonotype occurred many times. The rearrangement joins TRBV19 to TRBJ2-7; the D gene is possibly TRBD1 (6 bases). The V gene's germline CDR1 is LNHDA and CDR2 SQIVND (reference sequence). Trimming took 3 bases from V and 4 from J, leaving 16 bases between them. The CDR3 loop spans 15 amino acids. The CDR3 spells CASSIYGGREYEQYF. The CDR3 coding sequence is TGTGCCAGTAGTATTTATGGGGGCAGGGAATACGAGCAGTACTTC.

This clonotype was found many times. The chain couples TRBV19 to TRBJ1-2; perhaps TRBD1 as D (5 bases). V lost 4 bases to trimming and J lost 4 bases, with 16 bases between them. The CDR3 loop spans 15 amino acids. CDR1 and CDR2 (germline): LNHDA, SQIVND (reference sequence). For the CDR3, the DNA is TGTGCCAGTAGTACACGGGGGGATGTTGGCTATGGCTACACCTTC. Translation gives CASSTRGDVGYGYTF.

Many counts were recorded for this clonotype. This chain links TRBV20-1 with TRBJ1-3; 9 bases are shared with TRBD1. The CDR3 runs to 12 residues. CDR1 is DFQATT and CDR2 is SNEGSKA in the germline V gene (reference sequence). Trimming removed 6 bases from V and 8 bases from J; junction bases left unmatched: 5. CDR3: CSALTGGDTIYF. As DNA, the CDR3 is TGCAGTGCCTTGACAGGGGGGGACACCATATATTTT.

This clonotype was seen at least ten times. The rearrangement links TRBV29-1 to TRBJ1-3; 8 positions match TRBD1. CDR1 SQVTM and CDR2 ANQGSEA come from the germline V gene. There are 16 residues in the CDR3. The V and J ends lost 1 base and 2 bases, in that order; junction bases with no gene match: 7. In nucleotides, the CDR3 is TGCAGCGTTGAAGCTCCCGGACAGGGCCCTGGAAACACCATATATTTT. It yields the protein CSVEAPGQGPGNTIYF. Combining the CDR3 with reference TRBV29-1 and TRBJ1-3 gives the whole variable domain SAVISQKPSRDICQRGTSLTIQCQVDSQVTMMFWYRQQPGQSLTLIATANQGSEATYESGFVIDKFPISRPNLTFSTLTVSNMSPEDSSIYLCSVEAPGQGPGNTIYFGEGSWLTVV.

This clonotype was seen only a few times. The chain is built from TRBV2 and TRBJ2-3, with D hard to call. Trimming took 3 bases from V and 6 from J, leaving 13 bases between them. Per germline, CDR1 SNHLY and CDR2 FYNNEI. The CDR3 has 14 residues. The CDR3 is CASSEWADFDTQYF. CDR3 nucleotide sequence: TGTGCCAGCAGTGAGTGGGCGGATTTTGATACGCAGTATTTT.

This clonotype was picked up many times. The chain joins TRBV29-1 to TRBJ2-5, with a possible D match to TRBD2 (6 bases). CDR1 and CDR2 (germline): SQVTM, ANQGSEA. V lost 1 base to trimming and J lost 0 bases, with 12 bases between them. The CDR3 sequence is 15 residues long. CDR3 amino acids: CSVEGAEGHQETQYF. The DNA of the CDR3 is TGCAGCGTTGAAGGAGCGGAGGGCCACCAAGAGACCCAGTACTTC.

Note on this clonotype: A read error may explain this, as a much larger clone is one base away. The V call is TRBV11-2, the J call TRBJ1-6; 8 nucleotides align to TRBD1. This CDR3 comprises 17 residues. Germline V gene sequence: CDR1 SGHAT, CDR2 FQNNGV. The CDR3 DNA follows: TGTGCCAGCAGCCGCACAGGGGGAAGGACCTATAGTTCACCCCTCCACTTT. Its protein product is CASSRTGGRTYSSPLHF.

This clonotype was seen ten or more times. V is TRBV9 and J is TRBJ2-6; D is unclear. This CDR3 has 16 amino acids. Germline V lookup: CDR1 SGDLS, CDR2 YYNGEE. Trimming stripped 2 bases from V and 0 bases from J, with 9 bases between. The CDR3 loop is CASSVHRSSGANVLTF. Here the CDR3 DNA reads TGTGCCAGCAGCGTCCACAGAAGCTCTGGGGCCAACGTCCTGACTTTC.

This clonotype was seen just once. V and J are TRBV7-6 and TRBJ2-7; a weak D match, TRBD1 (7 bases). V was clipped by 5 bases and J by 7 bases, with 15 bases between them. CDR3 size: 13 residues. Germline V CDR1 and CDR2: SGHVS, FNYEAQ. The CDR3 spells CASSQEGAEEQYF. As DNA, the CDR3 is TGTGCCAGCAGCCAGGAGGGGGCTGAGGAGCAGTACTTC.

The chain recombines TRBV10-3 with TRBJ2-3, with a possible D match to TRBD1 (6 bases). The end of the DNA is better explained by TRBJ2-4, so the J call may be wrong. This CDR3 region has 15 residues. Per the germline V gene, CDR1 is ENHRY and CDR2 is SYGVKD. This chain's CDR3 is CAISESDSQWSIQYF. CDR3 in DNA: TGTGCCATCAGTGAGTCGGACAGCCAGTGGAGCATTCAGTACTTC.